These T cell receptor beta chains were read from a single sample in a study of T cell responses to AZD1222 COVID-19 vaccine. Profiling relied on immunoSEQ multiplex PCR, and the TCRdb table lists in-frame clones only, not all of them. The table has fewer than 130,000 clones, around 80% seen once. The input for sequencing was peripheral blood, taken on day 0 of AZD1222 vaccination. These receptors all come from an adult in good health. CDR3s include the opening cysteine and the closing phenylalanine or tryptophan. The D gene is left open where the match is weak. Where a row states a size, it is once, few, many or the class of an expanded clone; other rows omit it.

v_gene	j_gene	len	abundance	d_gene	CDR3aa	CDR3nt
TRBV7-8	TRBJ2-3	12	NA	NA	CASSPRRRPQYF	TGTGCCAGCAGCCCACGAAGGCGACCGCAGTATTTT
TRBV14	TRBJ2-7	12	once	NA	CASSQTGYEQYF	TGTGCCAGCAGCCAAACAGGCTACGAGCAGTACTTC
TRBV27	TRBJ1-5	15	NA	TRBD1	CASRRDRGPNQPQHF	TGTGCCAGTCGTCGGGACAGGGGCCCCAATCAGCCCCAGCATTTT
TRBV14	TRBJ2-5	17	once	TRBD2	CASSRRLAGGSLETQYF	TGTGCCAGCAGCAGACGACTAGCGGGGGGTTCTTTGGAGACCCAGTACTTC
TRBV7-2	TRBJ2-7	14	NA	NA	CASSLDSAGYEQYF	TGTGCCAGCAGCTTAGATTCGGCGGGCTACGAGCAGTACTTC
TRBV4-2	TRBJ2-5	15	once	TRBD1	CASSQAGQGQETQYF	TGTGCCAGCAGCCAAGCGGGACAGGGGCAAGAGACCCAGTACTTC
TRBV6-6	TRBJ2-7	13	NA	NA	CASSYGTSYEQYF	TGTGCCAGCAGTTACGGCACTTCCTACGAGCAGTACTTC
TRBV7-2	TRBJ2-2	14	NA	NA	CASSPTPNTGELFF	TGTGCCAGCAGCCCCACCCCCAACACCGGGGAGCTGTTTTTT
TRBV28	TRBJ1-5	15	NA	NA	CASSTSRGSNQPQHF	TGTGCCAGCAGTACCTCCAGGGGCAGCAATCAGCCCCAGCATTTT
TRBV15	TRBJ2-3	13	NA	NA	CATSASHPDTQYF	TGTGCCACCAGCGCCAGTCACCCAGATACGCAGTATTTT
TRBV14	TRBJ2-2	15	NA	TRBD2	CASSRVAGVSGELFF	TGTGCCAGCAGCCGCGTAGCGGGAGTCTCCGGGGAGCTGTTTTTT
TRBV5-6	TRBJ2-1	18	NA	TRBD2	CASSLRLAGAKRYNEQFF	TGTGCCAGCAGCTTGAGACTAGCGGGGGCTAAGAGATACAATGAGCAGTTCTTC
TRBV4-1	TRBJ1-4	16	NA	NA	CASSQVPPGLGEKLFF	TGCGCCAGCAGCCAAGTCCCACCGGGATTAGGGGAAAAACTGTTTTTT
TRBV28	TRBJ2-2	17	NA	TRBD1	CASRGLGRGQIAGELFF	TGTGCCAGCAGAGGGCTGGGCAGGGGGCAAATCGCCGGGGAGCTGTTTTTT
TRBV7-2	TRBJ1-5	13	NA	NA	CASSLGRNQPQHF	TGTGCCAGCAGCTTAGGACGAAATCAGCCCCAGCATTTT
TRBV6-1	TRBJ2-2	17	NA	NA	CASSDRLGQINTGELFF	TGTGCCAGCAGTGACCGTCTCGGACAGATTAACACCGGGGAGCTGTTTTTT